This TCR beta chain was sequenced in a study of T cell repertoires in cytomegalovirus infection. Whole-study context: HLA-B-restricted CMV epitopes that are well studied were used alongside recently identified HLA-C-restricted ones. The public TCR beta signatures pointed to both CMV infection and matching HLA type.

TCRdb processed the reads anew with MiXCR; each CDR3 protein has one entry. The sample consists of some 310,000 distinct CDR3 sequences, about 25% of them appearing once. Whole-study findings and limits: Of the TCR beta families, the public ones yielded a cumulative frequency that identified carriers of CMV plus the relevant HLA. CMV-specific HLA-C-restricted TCR beta clonotypes dominated the ex vivo response.

Concerning this clonotype: What it binds is unknown.

The CDR3 covers 13 residues. Germline assignment: CDR1 SGDLS and CDR2 YYNGEE. V shed 4 bases, J shed 6 bases, and the junction held 4 bases outside the gene matches. The clonotype originates from a human donor in good health (CMV status not recorded). Some clones in this sample may be carry-over from other donors' samples. This chain uses TRBV9 with TRBJ2-1; TRBD2 agrees at 7 bases. This specimen was cultured PBMCs, taken from culture after CMV antigen stimulation. As DNA, the CDR3 is TGTGCCAGCAGCCCCCGCGGGAGCAATGAGCAGTTCTTC. Amino acids: CASSPRGSNEQFF.